This TCR beta chain was documented in a study of identical twins. This clonotype occurred a few times. TCRdb reanalysed the 5' RACE reads using MiXCR and keeps one entry per CDR3 protein. The sample has fewer than 550,000 distinct CDR3 sequences; approximately 15% are singletons. These data also formed part of another study, on yellow fever vaccine responses in identical twins.

The clonotype comes from a woman under 30 in good health. The sample comprised CD4+ T cells sorted from blood.

The CDR3 region is CASSPQASDTQYF. CDR3 DNA sequence: TGTGCCAGCTCACCACAGGCGTCAGATACGCAGTATTTT. V is TRBV18 and J is TRBJ2-3; D gene unclear. Germline values: CDR1 KGHSH, CDR2 LQKENI. V lost 1 base and J 4 bases, leaving 6 bases between the germline ends. This CDR3 spans 13 amino acids.